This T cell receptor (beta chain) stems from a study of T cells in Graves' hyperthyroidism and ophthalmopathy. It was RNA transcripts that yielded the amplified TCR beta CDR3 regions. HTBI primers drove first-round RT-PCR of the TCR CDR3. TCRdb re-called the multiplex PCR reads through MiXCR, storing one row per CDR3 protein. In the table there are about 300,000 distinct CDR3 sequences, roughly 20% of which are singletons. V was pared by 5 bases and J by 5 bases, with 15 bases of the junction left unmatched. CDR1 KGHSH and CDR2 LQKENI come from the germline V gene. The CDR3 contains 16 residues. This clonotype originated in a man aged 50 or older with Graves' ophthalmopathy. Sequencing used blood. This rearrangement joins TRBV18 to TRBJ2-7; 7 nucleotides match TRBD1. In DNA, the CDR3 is TGTGCCAGCTCAGCTTCCTTGACAGGGAAAGTCAACGAGCAGTACTTC. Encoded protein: CASSASLTGKVNEQYF. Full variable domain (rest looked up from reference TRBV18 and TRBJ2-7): NAGVMQNPRHLVRRRGQEARLRCSPMKGHSHVYWYRQLPEEGLKFMVYLQKENIIDESGMPKERFSAEFPKEGPSILRIQQVVRGDSAAYFCASSASLTGKVNEQYFGPGTRLTVT.